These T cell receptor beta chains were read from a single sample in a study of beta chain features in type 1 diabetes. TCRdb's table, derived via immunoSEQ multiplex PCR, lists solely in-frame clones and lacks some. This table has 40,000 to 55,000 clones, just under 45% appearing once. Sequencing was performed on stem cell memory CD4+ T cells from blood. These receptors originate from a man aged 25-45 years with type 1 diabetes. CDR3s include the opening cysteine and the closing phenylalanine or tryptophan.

CAISESMTSGTKRNTGELFF TRBJ2-2 TRBV10-3
CAAGTSGYNEQFF TRBJ2-1 TRBV10-3
CASSLLAGELFF TRBJ2-2 TRBV7-9
CASSASGQPYEQYF TRBJ2-7 TRBV9
CASSRGGALGRTGANVLTF TRBJ2-6 TRBV9
CASSPKPRDRGTDTQYF TRBJ2-3 TRBV18
CRHLGQGEFF TRBJ1-1 TRBV20-1
CASSLGTSGRARNEQFF TRBJ2-1 TRBV7-9
CASSRLPGQGNEKLFF TRBJ1-4 TRBV7-9
CASSLEKGGYEQYF TRBJ2-7 TRBV7-2
CASSVGLAKNIQYF TRBJ2-4 TRBV2
CASSPRTGSSEQYF TRBJ2-7 TRBV19
CASSLIQGKGTEAFF TRBJ1-1 TRBV7-9
CASSWEQYNEQFF TRBJ2-1 TRBV5-4
CASSASGTGGIEQYF . TRBV5-1
CASSQKTGLIPLYEQYF TRBJ2-7 TRBV14
CASGGARSGEKLFF TRBJ1-4 TRBV2
CASSRRAGELFF TRBJ2-2 TRBV7-2
CANRSPGQGLTEAFF TRBJ1-1 TRBV6-6
CASATTSGGFYEQYF TRBJ2-7 TRBV5-1
CASGLVVAGATDTQYF TRBJ2-3 TRBV12-5
CASSETGTQNQPQHF TRBJ1-5 TRBV2
CASNLDRNTGELFF TRBJ2-2 TRBV4-3
CASSWGGVRFYEQYF TRBJ2-7 TRBV28
CASSPPPGASTEAFF TRBJ1-1 TRBV18
CAISLLAGSADEQFF TRBJ2-1 TRBV10-3
CASSYMGQGTGELFF TRBJ2-2 TRBV6-6
CASSPRLADSTDTQYF TRBJ2-3 TRBV7-9
CASSEDLAAKVYNEQFF TRBJ2-1 TRBV6-1
CASRFTTSGIGELFF TRBJ2-2 TRBV7-2
CASSPVSGRSNQPQHF TRBJ1-5 TRBV4-1
CASSSLNFGGSSYNEQFF TRBJ2-1 TRBV7-9
CASSLSGSSYNEQFF TRBJ2-1 TRBV7-3
CASRRQGTYEQYF TRBJ2-7 TRBV28
CASSLRGRDQPQHF TRBJ1-5 TRBV13
CAWLQGLSGNTIYF TRBJ1-3 TRBV30
CASSLGSWYEQYF TRBJ2-7 TRBV7-2
CASSEGLAGGNEQFF TRBJ2-1 TRBV6-1
CASSYGTSSYPDTQYF TRBJ2-3 TRBV5-8
CASSSQQESYEQYF TRBJ2-7 TRBV5-1
CASSYRRSYNEQFF TRBJ2-1 TRBV6-5
CASRGLAAAKNIQYF TRBJ2-4 TRBV2